This TCR beta chain was recorded in a study of OX40 agonist ivuxolimab in advanced cancers. Study-level findings and limits: At 0.1 to 3.0 mg/kg, CD4+ and CD8+ blood T cells expanded clonally by week 6.

As for this clone: Its specificity is unknown.

Trimming pared 4 bases from V and 3 bases from J, leaving 12 bases between. CDR3 length: 15 residues. CDR1 is MNHEY and CDR2 is SVGAGI in the germline V gene. Profiling relied on immunoSEQ multiplex PCR, and the TCRdb table lists in-frame clones only, not all of them. The sample includes 50,000 or so clones, about 86% seen only once; the top ten take about 0.8%. This TCR was sampled from an adult with an advanced solid tumor such as melanoma, head and neck, liver or kidney cancer. Source: CD4+ or CD8+ T cells sorted from blood, taken in a trial of the OX40 agonist ivuxolimab. This rearrangement joins TRBV6-5 to TRBJ1-4; D gene ambiguous. Written as DNA, the CDR3 is TGTGCCAGCAGTTCCCTCGGCGCAGCTAATGAAAAACTGTTTTTT. Residues: CASSSLGAANEKLFF.